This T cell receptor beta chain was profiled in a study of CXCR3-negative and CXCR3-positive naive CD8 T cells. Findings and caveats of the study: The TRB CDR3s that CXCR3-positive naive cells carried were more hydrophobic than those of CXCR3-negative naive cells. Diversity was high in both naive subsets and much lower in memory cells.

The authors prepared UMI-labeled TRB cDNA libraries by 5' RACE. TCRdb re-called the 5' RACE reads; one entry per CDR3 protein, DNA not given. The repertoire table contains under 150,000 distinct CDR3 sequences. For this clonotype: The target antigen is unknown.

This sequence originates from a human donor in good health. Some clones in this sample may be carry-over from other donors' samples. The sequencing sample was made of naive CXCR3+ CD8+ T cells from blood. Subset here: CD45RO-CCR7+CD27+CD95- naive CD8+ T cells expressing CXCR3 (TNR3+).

CDR3: CASSRPPVPREDTQYF. The chain combines TRBV23-1 with TRBJ2-3; the TCRdb call, TRBD1, lacks DNA for checking. TRBV23-1 is an open reading frame, and its role is uncertain. The length of the CDR3 is 16 residues.